Listed below are T cell receptor beta chains from one sample, sequenced in a study of blood T cell repertoires in COVID-19. Sequencing used immunoSEQ multiplex PCR; TCRdb keeps in-frame clones, though not all of them. The repertoire includes 240,000 or so clones, roughly 86% of them detected once, and about 7.6% sits in the top ten. Sequenced material: peripheral blood. The receptors stem from a woman aged 70-85 years with active or convalescent COVID-19. Both conserved end residues are part of each CDR3. The D gene is left open where the match is weak. Only part of the rows carry a size: once, few, many, or a class if the clone is expanded.

NA | TRBJ1-2 | NA | TRBV5-4 | CASSRQEANYGYTF | TGTGCCAGCAGTCGACAGGAAGCTAACTATGGCTACACCTTC
NA | TRBJ2-5 | NA | TRBV11-2 | CASRPGGFPSPGAKETQYF | TGTGCCAGCAGACCCGGGGGATTCCCCAGTCCGGGAGCTAAAGAGACCCAGTACTTC
NA | TRBJ2-5 | TRBD1 | TRBV6-5 | CASSYGDREETQYF | TGTGCCAGCAGTTACGGGGACAGGGAAGAGACCCAGTACTTC
NA | TRBJ1-1 | NA | TRBV3-1/TRBV3-2 | CASSQDQKRNTEAFF | TGTGCCAGCAGCCAAGATCAGAAACGGAACACTGAAGCTTTCTTT
NA | TRBJ1-1 | NA | TRBV6-5 | CASTIKGGTEAFF | TGTGCCAGCACCATCAAAGGAGGGACTGAAGCTTTCTTT
NA | TRBJ1-6 | NA | TRBV6-5 | CASSLFGRVIRSPLHF | TGTGCCAGCAGTTTGTTCGGCAGGGTCATCAGGTCACCCCTCCACTTT
NA | TRBJ1-6 | NA | TRBV28 | CASSLTRVRSPLHF | TGTGCCAGCAGTCTCACCAGGGTAAGGTCACCCCTCCACTTT
NA | TRBJ2-2 | TRBD2 | TRBV19 | CASTLTMTSGGTGTGELFF | TGTGCCAGTACCCTTACCATGACTAGCGGGGGGACCGGCACCGGGGAGCTGTTTTTT
NA | TRBJ2-7 | TRBD1 | TRBV10-3 | CAISEVRDSYYEQYF | TGTGCCATCAGTGAGGTTAGGGACAGCTACTACGAGCAGTACTTC
few | TRBJ2-3 | TRBD2 | TRBV9 | CASSGRLLAGTDTQYF | TGTGCCAGCAGCGGGCGGTTGCTAGCGGGCACAGATACGCAGTATTTT
NA | TRBJ1-1 | NA | TRBV6-2/TRBV6-3 | CASSLATGGWTEAFF | TGTGCCAGCAGTCTTGCGACAGGAGGATGGACTGAAGCTTTCTTT
NA | TRBJ1-4 | TRBD1 | TRBV4-1 | CASSQPNRGAEKLFF | TGCGCCAGCAGCCAGCCCAACAGGGGTGCTGAAAAACTGTTTTTT
NA | TRBJ2-2 | NA | TRBV6-4 | CASSVDSLTGELFF | TGTGCCAGCAGTGTGGACAGCCTCACCGGGGAGCTGTTTTTT
few | TRBJ1-2 | NA | TRBV7-9 | CASSPREGYTF | TGTGCCAGCAGCCCCAGGGAAGGCTACACCTTC
once | TRBJ1-2 | NA | TRBV6-2/TRBV6-3 | CASSPAIPLPRYTF | TGTGCCAGCAGTCCCGCCATTCCACTACCCCGCTACACCTTC
NA | TRBJ1-3 | NA | TRBV24-1 | CATSGGGSFGNTIYF | TGTGCCACCAGTGGCGGGGGTTCCTTCGGAAACACCATATATTTT
NA | TRBJ1-1 | NA | TRBV7-9 | CASSSTGNTEAFF | TGTGCCAGCAGCTCGACAGGGAACACTGAAGCTTTCTTT
NA | TRBJ2-3 | TRBD2 | TRBV12-5 | CASGLVRGTSGNTDTQYF | TGTGCTAGTGGTTTGGTAAGAGGGACTAGCGGTAACACAGATACGCAGTATTTT
NA | TRBJ2-3 | NA | TRBV7-9 | CASSLLERVGTDTQYF | TGTGCCAGCAGCTTATTGGAGCGGGTGGGTACAGATACGCAGTATTTT
NA | TRBJ1-5 | TRBD1 | TRBV19 | CASERPGGPNQPQHF | TGTGCCAGCGAACGGCCAGGGGGTCCGAATCAGCCCCAGCATTTT
NA | TRBJ1-1 | NA | TRBV6-5 | CASSKTGPNTEAFF | TGTGCCAGCAGTAAAACAGGACCAAACACTGAAGCTTTCTTT
NA | TRBJ1-5 | NA | TRBV7-9 | CASSLAGGNQPQHF | TGTGCCAGCAGCTTAGCAGGGGGCAATCAGCCCCAGCATTTT
NA | TRBJ1-2 | TRBD1 | TRBV6-4 | CASSRDRGEYGYTF | TGTGCCAGCAGTAGGGACAGGGGTGAATATGGCTACACCTTC
NA | TRBJ1-1 | TRBD1 | TRBV10-3 | CAISESRGSGTANTEAFF | TGTGCCATCAGTGAGTCCCGAGGTTCTGGGACAGCAAACACTGAAGCTTTCTTT
NA | TRBJ1-5 | TRBD1 | TRBV19 | CASSDRANQPQHF | TGTGCCAGTTCTGACAGGGCGAATCAGCCCCAGCATTTT
NA | TRBJ2-6 | NA | TRBV7-9 | CASRFQGTGANVLTF | TGTGCCAGCAGATTCCAGGGTACTGGGGCCAACGTCCTGACTTTC
NA | TRBJ1-1 | NA | TRBV24-1 | CATSAGQYGGGTEAFF | TGTGCCACCAGTGCCGGCCAGTACGGGGGGGGCACTGAAGCTTTCTTT
once | TRBJ1-1 | NA | TRBV6-5 | CASSDPRAMNTEAFF | TGTGCCAGCAGCGACCCCAGGGCGATGAACACTGAAGCTTTCTTT
NA | TRBJ2-4 | NA | TRBV5-1 | CASSFPNKNIQYF | TGCGCCAGCAGCTTCCCTAACAAAAACATTCAGTACTTC
NA | TRBJ1-2 | NA | TRBV11-2 | CASSLDGPGPYSGYTF | TGTGCCAGCAGCTTAGATGGGCCAGGGCCCTATAGTGGCTACACCTTC
NA | TRBJ2-2 | NA | TRBV9 | CASSVELLGNRNTGELFF | TGTGCCAGCAGCGTAGAACTTTTGGGTAACAGGAACACCGGGGAGCTGTTTTTT
NA | TRBJ2-2 | TRBD1 | TRBV6-1 | CASTGTGVGELFF | TGTGCCAGCACGGGGACAGGGGTCGGGGAGCTGTTTTTT
NA | TRBJ1-2 | NA | TRBV5-6 | CASSHIFQASYGYTF | TGTGCCAGCAGCCATATATTTCAGGCGAGCTATGGCTACACCTTC
few | TRBJ1-3 | NA | TRBV7-9 | CASSLQGSGNTIYF | TGTGCCAGCAGCTTACAGGGGTCTGGAAACACCATATATTTT
NA | TRBJ2-5 | TRBD2 | TRBV19 | CASSMRRFSGGQETQYF | TGTGCCAGTAGTATGAGGAGGTTCAGCGGGGGCCAAGAGACCCAGTACTTC
NA | TRBJ1-1 | TRBD1 | TRBV9 | CASSAGQGNPMNTEAFF | TGTGCCAGCAGCGCGGGACAGGGAAACCCTATGAACACTGAAGCTTTCTTT
NA | TRBJ2-7 | TRBD2 | TRBV20-1 | CSARGGEQYF | TGCAGTGCTAGGGGAGGGGAGCAGTACTTC
once | TRBJ2-1 | TRBD2 | TRBV6-2/TRBV6-3 | CASSPPGLAGANEQFF | TGTGCCAGCAGTCCACCGGGACTAGCGGGAGCGAATGAGCAGTTCTTC
NA | TRBJ1-2 | TRBD1 | TRBV6-5 | CASSARPGQGIGYTF | TGTGCCAGCAGCGCTAGACCGGGACAGGGGATTGGCTACACCTTC
NA | TRBJ2-5 | NA | TRBV7-2 | CASSRQNSETQYF | TGTGCCAGCAGCAGACAGAACTCAGAGACCCAGTACTTC
NA | TRBJ2-2 | NA | TRBV27 | CASIAQNTGELFF | TGTGCCAGCATAGCACAGAACACCGGGGAGCTGTTTTTT
NA | TRBJ2-7 | NA | TRBV28 | CASWGGVTYEQYF | TGTGCCAGCTGGGGGGGCGTGACCTACGAGCAGTACTTC
NA | TRBJ2-5 | NA | TRBV4-2 | CASSRAGIETQYF | TGTGCCAGCAGCCGGGCGGGGATAGAGACCCAGTACTTC
NA | TRBJ1-2 | TRBD1 | TRBV9 | CASSVMSAKPTGFNYGYTF | TGTGCCAGCAGCGTGATGTCAGCCAAACCGACAGGGTTTAACTATGGCTACACCTTC
NA | TRBJ1-1 | NA | TRBV6-5 | CASSPSGVDTEAFF | TGTGCCAGCAGTCCCTCAGGGGTTGACACTGAAGCTTTCTTT
NA | TRBJ1-1 | TRBD1 | TRBV7-2 | CASSLVRTGLANTEAFF | TGTGCCAGCAGCTTAGTACGGACAGGTCTGGCGAACACTGAAGCTTTCTTT
NA | TRBJ1-2 | NA | TRBV9 | CASSVGGRGFYGYTF | TGTGCCAGCAGCGTAGGCGGAAGAGGATTCTATGGCTACACCTTC
NA | TRBJ2-5 | TRBD1 | TRBV24-1 | CATNRGQGKETQYF | TGTGCCACCAACCGGGGACAGGGGAAAGAGACCCAGTACTTC
NA | TRBJ2-1 | TRBD1 | TRBV15 | CATSRAIYRGGEFF | TGTGCCACCAGCAGAGCGATCTACAGGGGTGGTGAGTTCTTC
NA | TRBJ1-2 | NA | TRBV5-4 | CASSLVQAKGGYTF | TGTGCCAGCAGCTTGGTACAGGCCAAGGGGGGCTACACCTTC
NA | TRBJ1-5 | NA | TRBV7-9 | CASSPLPPVSGNQPQHF | TGTGCCAGCAGCCCCCTCCCACCCGTATCGGGCAATCAGCCCCAGCATTTT
few | TRBJ1-1 | NA | TRBV6-2/TRBV6-3 | CASSRGLGAFF | TGTGCCAGCAGTCGGGGGTTAGGCGCTTTCTTT
NA | TRBJ2-4 | TRBD2 | TRBV19 | CASSPAGPGGLAKNIQYF | TGTGCCAGTAGTCCAGCGGGGCCCGGGGGACTAGCCAAAAACATTCAGTACTTC
NA | TRBJ1-1 | NA | TRBV12-3/TRBV12-4 | CASSLYVGQLAFF | TGTGCCAGCAGTTTATACGTTGGACAGTTAGCTTTCTTT